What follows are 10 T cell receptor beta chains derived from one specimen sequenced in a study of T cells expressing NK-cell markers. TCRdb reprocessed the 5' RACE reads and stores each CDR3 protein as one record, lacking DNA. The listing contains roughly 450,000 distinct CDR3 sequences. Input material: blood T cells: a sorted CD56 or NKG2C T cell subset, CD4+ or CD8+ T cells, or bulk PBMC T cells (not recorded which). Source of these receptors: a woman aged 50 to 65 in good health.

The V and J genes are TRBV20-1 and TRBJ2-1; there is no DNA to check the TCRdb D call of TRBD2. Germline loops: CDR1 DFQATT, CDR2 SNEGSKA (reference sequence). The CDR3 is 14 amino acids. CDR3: CSARDGGALNEQFF.

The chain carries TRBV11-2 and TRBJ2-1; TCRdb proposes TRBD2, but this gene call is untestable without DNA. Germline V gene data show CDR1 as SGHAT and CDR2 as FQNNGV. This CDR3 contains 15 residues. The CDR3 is CASSLTGERGNEQFF.

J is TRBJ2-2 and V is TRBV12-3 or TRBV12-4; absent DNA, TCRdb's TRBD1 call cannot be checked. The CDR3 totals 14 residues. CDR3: CASSLQGGTGELFF.

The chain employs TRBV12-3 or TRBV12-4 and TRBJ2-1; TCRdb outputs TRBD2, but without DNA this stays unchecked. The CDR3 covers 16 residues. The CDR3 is CASSFGRTRGGHEQFF.

This CDR3 is CASSLRPPGNEQFF. V usage is TRBV5-1 and J usage is TRBJ2-1; TCRdb's D call of TRBD1 is untestable without DNA. The germline V gene encodes CDR1 SGHRS and CDR2 YFSETQ. The length of the CDR3 is 14 residues.

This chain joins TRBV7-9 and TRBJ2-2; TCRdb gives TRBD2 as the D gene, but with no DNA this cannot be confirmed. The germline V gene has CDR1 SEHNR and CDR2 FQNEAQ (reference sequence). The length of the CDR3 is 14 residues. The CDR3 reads CASSLSSAGGELFF.

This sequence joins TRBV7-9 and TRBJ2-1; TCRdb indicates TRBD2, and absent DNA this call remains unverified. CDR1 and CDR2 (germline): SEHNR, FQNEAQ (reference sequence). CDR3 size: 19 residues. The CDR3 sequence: CASSLRSRLAGGPGNEQFF.

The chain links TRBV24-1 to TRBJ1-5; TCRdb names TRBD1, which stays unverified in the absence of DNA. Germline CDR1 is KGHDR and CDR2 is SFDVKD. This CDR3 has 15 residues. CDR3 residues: CATSGRGGSNQPQHF.

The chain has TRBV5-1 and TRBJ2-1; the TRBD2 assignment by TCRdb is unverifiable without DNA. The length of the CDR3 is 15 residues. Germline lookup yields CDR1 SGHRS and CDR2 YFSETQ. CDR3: CASKSSGKISNEQFF.

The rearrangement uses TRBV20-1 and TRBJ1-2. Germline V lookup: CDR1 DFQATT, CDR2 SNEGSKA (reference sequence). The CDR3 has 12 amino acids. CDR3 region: CSARALSHGYTF.